Described below is a single T cell receptor (beta chain) sequence and its context. Its antigen remains unidentified. The source of the sample is a study of T cell responses to AZD1222 COVID-19 vaccine. The assay was immunoSEQ multiplex PCR, and TCRdb's table has in-frame clones only and misses some. This sample yields some 150,000 clones, of which 88% are seen a single time; approximately 4.5% belongs to the top ten. Broader study findings: Reportedly, nearly half the spike-specific TCRs target unmutated variant regions. Seropositive AZD1222 recipients at baseline numbered only five or six. Elevations in Spike-specific TCR breadth and depth followed administration of two AZD1222 doses. Mostly white British, mostly female donors; authors suggested clonal diversity may be underestimated.

The receptor comes from an adult who received the AZD1222 COVID-19 vaccine. Material: peripheral blood, obtained 28 days after the second AZD1222 dose.

The CDR3 reads CASSRGNVNTEAFF. The CDR3 region has the DNA TGTGCCAGCTCACGTGGGAACGTGAACACTGAAGCTTTCTTT. The J gene is TRBJ1-1, the V gene TRBV18; D ambiguous. This CDR3 is 14 amino acids long. Germline V gene lookup returns CDR1 KGHSH and CDR2 LQKENI. Trimming cost V 4 bases and J 0 bases, with 9 bases left between them.